This T cell receptor beta chain appears in the sequencing data of a study of shared clonotypes between healthy human individuals. V gave up 4 bases and J gave up 2 bases; unmatched junction bases: 3. This CDR3 has 14 residues. Germline assignment: CDR1 SEHNR and CDR2 FQNEAQ (reference sequence). Naive-designated CD8 cells lacked CD45RO, were positively enriched for CCR7, and omitted terminally differentiated effector memory CD45RA+ cells. Profiling relied on immunoSEQ multiplex PCR, and the TCRdb table lists in-frame clones only, not all of them. The repertoire has about 2,200,000 clones, approximately 94% of them found once; the top ten carry approximately 1.7%.

The sample comprised naive CD8+ T cells from PBMCs. The chain uses TRBV7-9 and TRBJ1-2, with TRBD1 identical over 8 bases. This sequence originates from a man aged 18 to 30 in good health. Some clones in this sample may be carry-over from other donors' samples. The CDR3 spells CASSWGQENYGYTF. CDR3 sequence (DNA): TGTGCCAGCAGCTGGGGACAGGAGAACTATGGCTACACCTTC.